Below, 14 T cell receptor beta chains from the same sample are listed, as sequenced in a study of beta chain features in type 1 diabetes. Sequenced material consisted of expressed TCRB transcripts (all of the isolated RNA was reverse transcribed). Using immunoSEQ multiplex PCR, the repertoire was profiled, and TCRdb retains in-frame clones only, with some absent. The sample has almost 350,000 clones, roughly 8% seen once; the top ten hold around 0.44%. What was sequenced was central memory CD4+ T cells from blood. These receptors originate from a woman aged 18-35 years in good health.

In this sample, this clone turned up a few times. The genes are TRBV28 and TRBJ1-4; D is unclear. Germline lookup yields CDR1 MDHEN and CDR2 SYDVKM. The CDR3 has 13 residues. V lost 6 bases, J lost 7 bases, and 12 bases lay in between. The CDR3 DNA follows: TGTGCCAGCAGGACGGGGAGACGTGAAAAACTGTTTTTT. Its protein product is CASRTGRREKLFF. The full variable domain, its missing parts supplied by reference TRBV28 and TRBJ1-4, is DVKVTQSSRYLVKRTGEKVFLECVQDMDHENMFWYRQDPGLGLRLIYFSYDVKMKEKGDIPEGYSVSREKKERFSLILESASTNQTSMYLCASRTGRREKLFFGSGTQLSVL.

This clone was found a few times. V and J are TRBV18 and TRBJ2-3; either TRBD1 or TRBD2 may supply D (5 bases each). CDR3 length equals 17 residues. Trimming removed 5 bases at V and 2 bases at J, with 20 bases between. Germline V gives CDR1 KGHSH, CDR2 LQKENI. The CDR3 is CASSKYPPGTDTDTQYF. CDR3 nucleotide sequence: TGTGCCAGCTCAAAGTATCCTCCCGGGACGGACACAGATACGCAGTATTTT.

Only a few counts were recorded for this clone. DNA for the CDR3: TGTGCCAGCAGCCCTCAACTTACTAGCGAAAGCACAGATACGCAGTATTTT. It codes for CASSPQLTSESTDTQYF. This chain uses TRBV4-2 with TRBJ2-3; TRBD2 agrees at 7 bases. CDR1 LGHNA and CDR2 YNFKEQ come from the germline V gene. V was clipped by 4 bases and J by 0 bases; unmatched bases: 10. The CDR3 contains 17 residues.

The sample holds a few counts of this clone. The chain employs TRBV19 and TRBJ2-3; possibly TRBD2 for D (5 bases). Trimming took 2 bases from V and 0 from J, leaving 9 bases between them. This CDR3 comprises 15 residues. Germline-derived CDR1 and CDR2 are LNHDA and SQIVND (reference sequence). In DNA, the CDR3 is TGTGCCAGTAGTATAATGGGAGTCAGCACAGATACGCAGTATTTT. Translated: CASSIMGVSTDTQYF.

There are a few counts of this clone. The V gene is TRBV2, the J gene TRBJ1-5; D remains unclear. Trimming removed 3 bases from V and 1 base from J, with 10 bases in between. Looked up from germline, CDR1 is SNHLY and CDR2 is FYNNEI. This CDR3 has 15 residues. CDR3: CASSDVDGSNQPQHF. CDR3 DNA sequence: TGTGCCAGCAGTGATGTGGATGGGAGCAATCAGCCCCAGCATTTT.

This chain joins TRBV28 and TRBJ2-7; D perhaps matches TRBD2 (6 bases). This CDR3 is built from 16 residues. V shed 5 bases and J shed 0 bases, with 17 bases lying between them. The germline CDR1 and CDR2 sequences are MDHEN and SYDVKM. The CDR3 DNA follows: TGTGCCAGCAGTCCGCCGGGCCGGGGGTACTCCTACGAGCAGTACTTC. This translates into CASSPPGRGYSYEQYF.

The gene calls are TRBV2 and TRBJ2-5; 10 bases are a match to TRBD1. The CDR3 consists of 16 residues. With 3 bases clipped from V and 5 bases from J, the junction kept 9 bases outside the gene matches. The germline V gene encodes CDR1 SNHLY and CDR2 FYNNEI. DNA of the CDR3: TGTGCCAGCAGTGACTTAGACAGGGGGCGCCGGGAGACCCAGTACTTC. Its protein is CASSDLDRGRRETQYF.

This clone was counted a few times. V and J are TRBV7-9 and TRBJ2-1; 8 bases are a match to TRBD2. From germline, CDR1 is SEHNR and CDR2 FQNEAQ (reference sequence). Unmatched junction bases numbered 7, after V lost 6 bases and J lost 6 bases. The CDR3 spans 14 residues. CDR3 sequence (DNA): TGTGCCAGCAGTAGAAGTGGGACTAGCAATGAGCAGTTCTTC. This sequence encodes CASSRSGTSNEQFF.

This clone has more than one count but fewer than ten. The chain is built from TRBV7-9 and TRBJ2-1; weak D call: TRBD1 (6 bases). Trimming left V 3 bases short and J 3 bases short, with 15 bases between. Germline V lookup: CDR1 SEHNR, CDR2 FQNEAQ (reference sequence). This CDR3 comprises 16 residues. The CDR3 loop reads CASSFRRDTLYNEQFF. Written as DNA, the CDR3 is TGTGCCAGCAGCTTTAGACGGGACACCCTCTACAATGAGCAGTTCTTC.

This clone was recorded at least ten times. This rearrangement joins TRBV9 to TRBJ2-1; no definite D call. The germline V gene has CDR1 SGDLS and CDR2 YYNGEE. The CDR3 covers 14 residues. The germline V and J ends were trimmed by 0 bases and 6 bases, with 10 bases remaining between them. The CDR3 nucleotides are TGTGCCAGCAGCGTAGAACGGGCCTCCAATGAGCAGTTCTTC. Translation: CASSVERASNEQFF.

This clone appeared many times. The rearrangement links TRBV15 to TRBJ1-3; 9 positions match TRBD1. The germline V gene has CDR1 LNHNV and CDR2 YYDKDF (reference sequence). J lost 5 bases, V lost 3 bases, and 2 bases had no gene match. The CDR3 extends over 14 amino acids. CDR3 bases: TGTGCCACCAGCAGGGACAGGGGCAGAAACACCATATATTTT. It encodes CATSRDRGRNTIYF. Looking up the rest from reference TRBV15 and TRBJ1-3 gives the full variable domain: DAMVIQNPRYQVTQFGKPVTLSCSQTLNHNVMYWYQQKSSQAPKLLFHYYDKDFNNEADTPDNFQSRRPNTSFCFLDIRSPGLGDTAMYLCATSRDRGRNTIYFGEGSWLTVV.

The chain couples TRBV2 to TRBJ2-2; D is perhaps TRBD1 or TRBD2 (6 bases each). The germline V and J ends were trimmed by 5 bases and 1 base, with 14 bases remaining between them. Germline-derived CDR1 and CDR2 are SNHLY and FYNNEI. The CDR3 loop spans 16 amino acids. CDR3: CASSPQGLENTGELFF. CDR3 nucleotides: TGTGCCAGCAGTCCACAGGGACTTGAGAACACCGGGGAGCTGTTTTTT. The full variable domain, with the rest looked up from reference TRBV2 and TRBJ2-2, is EPEVTQTPSHQVTQMGQEVILRCVPISNHLYFYWYRQILGQKVEFLVSFYNNEISEKSEIFDDQFSVERPDGSNFTLKIRSTKLEDSAMYFCASSPQGLENTGELFFGEGSRLTVL.

This sequence joins TRBV7-8 and TRBJ2-2, with D possibly TRBD1 on 7 matching bases. Germline values: CDR1 SGHVS, CDR2 FQNEAQ. The ends were cut back, 9 bases at V and 6 bases at J, with 26 bases in the middle. The CDR3 spans 17 residues. CDR3 bases: TGTGCCAGTCTTAGCGGTTCCTCCCGAGGGGGCCCCGGGGAGCTGTTTTTT. Its translation: CASLSGSSRGGPGELFF.

CDR3 DNA: TGCGCCAGCAGCCAACACGCCGGGGGGGTCTCTGAAGCTTTCTTT. This gives the protein CASSQHAGGVSEAFF. This chain joins TRBV4-3 and TRBJ1-1; TRBD1 might be the D (5 bases). The ends were cut back, 2 bases at V and 6 bases at J, with 16 bases in the middle. The CDR3 is 15 residues long. The germline V gene encodes CDR1 LGHNA and CDR2 YSLEER.